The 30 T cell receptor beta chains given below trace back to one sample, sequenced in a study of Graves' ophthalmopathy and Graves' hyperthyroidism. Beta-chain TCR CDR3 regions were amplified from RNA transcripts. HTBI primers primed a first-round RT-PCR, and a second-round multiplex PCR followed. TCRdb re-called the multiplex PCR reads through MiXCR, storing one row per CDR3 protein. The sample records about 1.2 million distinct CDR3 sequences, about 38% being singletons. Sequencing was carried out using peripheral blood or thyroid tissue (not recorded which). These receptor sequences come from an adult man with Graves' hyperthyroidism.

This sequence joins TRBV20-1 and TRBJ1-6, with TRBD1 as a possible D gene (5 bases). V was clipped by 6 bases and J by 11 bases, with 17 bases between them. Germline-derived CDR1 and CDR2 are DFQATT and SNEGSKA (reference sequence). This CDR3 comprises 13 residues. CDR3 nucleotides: TGCAGTGCAGTCCATGGGGGATTTACACCCCTCCACTTT. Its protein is CSAVHGGFTPLHF.

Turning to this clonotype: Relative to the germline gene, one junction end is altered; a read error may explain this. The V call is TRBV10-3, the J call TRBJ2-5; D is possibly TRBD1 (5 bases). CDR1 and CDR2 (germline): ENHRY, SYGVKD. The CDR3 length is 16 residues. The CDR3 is CASSLKGSRVVETQYF. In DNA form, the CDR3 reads TGTGCCAGCAGTTTAAAGGGTTCCAGGGTGGTAGAGACCCAGTACTTC.

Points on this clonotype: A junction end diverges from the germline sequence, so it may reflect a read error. CDR3 protein: CASSLGLAGYEQCF. DNA for the CDR3: TGTGCCAGCAGCTTGGGACTAGCGGGGTACGAGCAGTGCTTC. The chain employs TRBV5-4 and TRBJ2-7; 11 bases map to TRBD2. Germline V gives CDR1 SGHNT, CDR2 YYREEE (reference sequence). The CDR3 is made up of 14 amino acids.

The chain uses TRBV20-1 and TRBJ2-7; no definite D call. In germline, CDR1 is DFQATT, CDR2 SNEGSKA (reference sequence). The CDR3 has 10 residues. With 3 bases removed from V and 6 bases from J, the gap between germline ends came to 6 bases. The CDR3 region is CSASPGEQYF. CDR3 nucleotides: TGCAGTGCTAGCCCCGGCGAGCAGTACTTC.

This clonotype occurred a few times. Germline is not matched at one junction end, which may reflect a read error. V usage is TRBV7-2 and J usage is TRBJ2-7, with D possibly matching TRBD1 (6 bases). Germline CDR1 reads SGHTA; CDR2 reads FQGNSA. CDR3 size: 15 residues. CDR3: CASSQDRLGSYEQYF. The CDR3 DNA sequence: TGCGCCAGCAGCCAAGACAGGCTCGGCTCCTACGAGCAGTACTTC. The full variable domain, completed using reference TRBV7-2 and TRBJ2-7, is GAGVSQSPSNKVTEKGKDVELRCDPISGHTALYWYRQSLGQGLEFLIYFQGNSAPDKSGLPSDRFSAERTGGSVSTLTIQRTQQEDSAVYLCASSQDRLGSYEQYFGPGTRLTVT.

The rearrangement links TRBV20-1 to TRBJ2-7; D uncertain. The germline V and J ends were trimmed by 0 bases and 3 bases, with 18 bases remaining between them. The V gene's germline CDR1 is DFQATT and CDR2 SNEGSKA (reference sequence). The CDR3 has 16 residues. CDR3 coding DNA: TGCAGTGCTAGAGATATGAACTACGGCAGCATCTACGAGCAGTACTTC. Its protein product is CSARDMNYGSIYEQYF.

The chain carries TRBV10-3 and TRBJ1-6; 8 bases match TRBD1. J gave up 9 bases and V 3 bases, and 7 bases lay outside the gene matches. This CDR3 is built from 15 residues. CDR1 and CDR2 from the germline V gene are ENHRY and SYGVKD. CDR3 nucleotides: TGTGCCATCAGTGACAGGGGGCAAGGAGGTTCACCCCTCCACTTT. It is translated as CAISDRGQGGSPLHF.

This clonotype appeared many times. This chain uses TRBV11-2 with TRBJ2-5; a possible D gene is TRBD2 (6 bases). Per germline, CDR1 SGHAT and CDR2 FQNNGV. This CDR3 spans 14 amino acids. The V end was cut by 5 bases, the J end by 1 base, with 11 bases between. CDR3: CASSRGGTQETQYF. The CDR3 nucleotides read TGTGCCAGCAGCCGTGGGGGGACCCAAGAGACCCAGTACTTC.

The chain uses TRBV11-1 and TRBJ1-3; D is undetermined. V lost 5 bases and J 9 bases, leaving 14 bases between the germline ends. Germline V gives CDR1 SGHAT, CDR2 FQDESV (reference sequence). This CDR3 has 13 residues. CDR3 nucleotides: TGTGCCAGCAGCCCCCCTCCTCCTACCACCATATATTTT. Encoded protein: CASSPPPPTTIYF.

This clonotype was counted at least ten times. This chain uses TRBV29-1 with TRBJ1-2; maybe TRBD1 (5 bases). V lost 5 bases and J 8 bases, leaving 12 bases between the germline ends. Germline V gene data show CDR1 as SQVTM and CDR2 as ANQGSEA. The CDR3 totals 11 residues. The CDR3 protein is CSVNQGGGYTF. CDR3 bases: TGCAGCGTTAATCAGGGAGGAGGCTACACCTTC.

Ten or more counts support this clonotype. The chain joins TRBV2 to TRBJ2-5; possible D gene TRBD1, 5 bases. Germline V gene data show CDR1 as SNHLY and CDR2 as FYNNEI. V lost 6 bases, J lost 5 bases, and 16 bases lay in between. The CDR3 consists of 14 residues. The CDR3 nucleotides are TGTGCCAGCAGCAAGACCCCGAAGGGGGAGACCCAGTACTTC. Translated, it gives CASSKTPKGETQYF.

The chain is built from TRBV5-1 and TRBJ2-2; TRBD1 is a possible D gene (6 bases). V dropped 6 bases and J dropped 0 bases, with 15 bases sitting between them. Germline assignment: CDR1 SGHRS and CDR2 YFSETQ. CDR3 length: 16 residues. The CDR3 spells CASTLQGNANTGELFF. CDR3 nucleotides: TGCGCCAGCACCCTTCAGGGGAATGCGAACACCGGGGAGCTGTTTTTT. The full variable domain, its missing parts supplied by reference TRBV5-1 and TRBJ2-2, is KAGVTQTPRYLIKTRGQQVTLSCSPISGHRSVSWYQQTPGQGLQFLFEYFSETQRNKGNFPGRFSGRQFSNSRSEMNVSTLELGDSALYLCASTLQGNANTGELFFGEGSRLTVL.

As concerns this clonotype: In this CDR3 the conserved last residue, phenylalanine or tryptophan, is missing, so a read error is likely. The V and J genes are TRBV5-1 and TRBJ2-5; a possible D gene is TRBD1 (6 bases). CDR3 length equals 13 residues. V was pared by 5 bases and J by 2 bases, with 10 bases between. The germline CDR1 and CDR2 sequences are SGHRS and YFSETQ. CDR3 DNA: TGCGCCAGCAGGGGGACACAACAAGAGACCCAGTACCTC. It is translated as CASRGTQQETQYL.

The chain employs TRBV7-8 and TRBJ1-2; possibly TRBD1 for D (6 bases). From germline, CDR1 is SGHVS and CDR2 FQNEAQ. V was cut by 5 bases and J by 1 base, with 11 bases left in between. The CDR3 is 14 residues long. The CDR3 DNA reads TGTGCCAGCAGCAACGAACAGGGTAACTATGGCTACACCTTC. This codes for CASSNEQGNYGYTF. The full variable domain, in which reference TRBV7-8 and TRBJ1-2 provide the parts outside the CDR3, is GAGVSQSPRYKVAKRGQDVALRCDPISGHVSLFWYQQALGQGPEFLTYFQNEAQLDKSGLPSDRFFAERPEGSVSTLKIQRTQQEDSAVYLCASSNEQGNYGYTFGSGTRLTVV.

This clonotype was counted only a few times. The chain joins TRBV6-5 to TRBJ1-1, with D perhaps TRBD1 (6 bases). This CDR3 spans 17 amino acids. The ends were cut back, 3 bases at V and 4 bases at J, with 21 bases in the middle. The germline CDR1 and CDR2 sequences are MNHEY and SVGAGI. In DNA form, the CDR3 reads TGTGCCAGCAGTTATACACCGGTCGGGGGCAGGGGCACTGAAGCTTTCTTT. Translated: CASSYTPVGGRGTEAFF.

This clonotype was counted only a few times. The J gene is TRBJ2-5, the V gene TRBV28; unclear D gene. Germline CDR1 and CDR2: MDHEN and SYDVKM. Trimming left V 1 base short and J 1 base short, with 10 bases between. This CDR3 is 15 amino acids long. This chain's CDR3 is CASSLSSGVQETQYF. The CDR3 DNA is TGTGCCAGCAGTTTATCCTCTGGGGTCCAAGAGACCCAGTACTTC.

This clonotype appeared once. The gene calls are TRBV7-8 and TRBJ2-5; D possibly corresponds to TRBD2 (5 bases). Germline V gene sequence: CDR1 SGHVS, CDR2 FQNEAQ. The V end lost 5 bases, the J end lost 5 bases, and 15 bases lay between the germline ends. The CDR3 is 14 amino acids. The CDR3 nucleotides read TGTGCCAGCAGCCCCGGACGGGTAGCGGAGACCCAGTACTTC. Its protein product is CASSPGRVAETQYF.

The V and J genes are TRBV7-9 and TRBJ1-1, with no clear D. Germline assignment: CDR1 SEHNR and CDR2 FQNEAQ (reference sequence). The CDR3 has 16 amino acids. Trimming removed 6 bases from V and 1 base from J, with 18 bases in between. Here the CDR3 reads CASSSLLGSGNTEAFF. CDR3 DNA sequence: TGTGCCAGCAGTTCACTCCTTGGATCCGGGAACACTGAAGCTTTCTTT.

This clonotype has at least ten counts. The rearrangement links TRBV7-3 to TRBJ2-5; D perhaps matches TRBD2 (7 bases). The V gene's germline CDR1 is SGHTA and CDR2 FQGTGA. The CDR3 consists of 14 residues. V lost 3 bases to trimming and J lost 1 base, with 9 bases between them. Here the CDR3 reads CASSFRGAQETQYF. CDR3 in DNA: TGTGCCAGCAGCTTTCGGGGGGCCCAAGAGACCCAGTACTTC.

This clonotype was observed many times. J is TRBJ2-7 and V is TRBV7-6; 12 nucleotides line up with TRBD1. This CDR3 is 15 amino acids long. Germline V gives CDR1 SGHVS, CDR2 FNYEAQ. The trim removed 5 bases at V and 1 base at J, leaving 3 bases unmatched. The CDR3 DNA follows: TGTGCCAGCAGCATGGGACAGGGGGCTTCCTACGAGCAGTACTTC. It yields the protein CASSMGQGASYEQYF.

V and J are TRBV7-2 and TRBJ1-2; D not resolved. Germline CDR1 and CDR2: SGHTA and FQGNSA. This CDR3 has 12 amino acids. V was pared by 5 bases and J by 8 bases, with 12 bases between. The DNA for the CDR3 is TGTGCCAGCAGCCCTGGGCCCAGGGGCTACACCTTC. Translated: CASSPGPRGYTF.

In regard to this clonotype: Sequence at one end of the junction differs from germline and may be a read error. CDR3 sequence: CASSQGGEQCF. CDR3 DNA: TGCGCCAGCAGCCAGGGCGGCGAGCAGTGCTTC. V usage is TRBV4-1 and J usage is TRBJ2-7, with D unclear. The CDR3 has 11 residues. Germline V gene data show CDR1 as MGHRA and CDR2 as YSYEKL.

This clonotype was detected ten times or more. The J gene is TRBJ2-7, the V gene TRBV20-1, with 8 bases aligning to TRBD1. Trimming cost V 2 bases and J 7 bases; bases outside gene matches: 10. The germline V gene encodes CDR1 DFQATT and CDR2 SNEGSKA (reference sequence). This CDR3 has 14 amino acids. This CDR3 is CSARPAGTGREQYF. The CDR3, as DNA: TGCAGTGCTAGACCAGCCGGGACAGGTCGAGAGCAGTACTTC.

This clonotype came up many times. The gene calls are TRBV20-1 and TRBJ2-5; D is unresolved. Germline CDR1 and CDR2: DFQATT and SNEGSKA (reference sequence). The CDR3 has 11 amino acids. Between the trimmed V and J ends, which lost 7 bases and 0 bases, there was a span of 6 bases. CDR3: CSGADQETQYF. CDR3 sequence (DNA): TGCAGTGGGGCAGACCAAGAGACCCAGTACTTC.

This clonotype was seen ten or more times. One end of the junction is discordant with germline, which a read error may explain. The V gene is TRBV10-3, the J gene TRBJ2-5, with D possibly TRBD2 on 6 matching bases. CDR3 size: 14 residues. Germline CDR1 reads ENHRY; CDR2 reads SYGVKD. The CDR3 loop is CASSSGGPGETQYF. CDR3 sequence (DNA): TGTGCCAGCAGTTCCGGAGGGCCTGGGGAGACCCAGTACTTC.

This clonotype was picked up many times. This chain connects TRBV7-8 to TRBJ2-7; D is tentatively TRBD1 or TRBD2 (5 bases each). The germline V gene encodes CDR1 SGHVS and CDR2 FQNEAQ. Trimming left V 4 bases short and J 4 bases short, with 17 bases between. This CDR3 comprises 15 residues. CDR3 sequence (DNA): TGTGCCAGCAGCTCGACGGGGCGATTGAGATACGAGCAGTACTTC. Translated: CASSSTGRLRYEQYF.

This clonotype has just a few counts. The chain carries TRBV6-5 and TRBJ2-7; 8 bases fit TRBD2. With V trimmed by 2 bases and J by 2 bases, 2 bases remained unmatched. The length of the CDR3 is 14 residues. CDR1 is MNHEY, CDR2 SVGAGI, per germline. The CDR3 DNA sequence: TGTGCCAGCAGTTACATTAGCGGGACCTACGAGCAGTACTTC. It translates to CASSYISGTYEQYF.

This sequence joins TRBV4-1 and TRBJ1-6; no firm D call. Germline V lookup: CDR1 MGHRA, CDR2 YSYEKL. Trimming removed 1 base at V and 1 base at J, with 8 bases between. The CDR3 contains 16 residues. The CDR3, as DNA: TGCGCCAGCAGCCAAGCATGGGAATCCTATAATTCACCCCTCCACTTT. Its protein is CASSQAWESYNSPLHF.

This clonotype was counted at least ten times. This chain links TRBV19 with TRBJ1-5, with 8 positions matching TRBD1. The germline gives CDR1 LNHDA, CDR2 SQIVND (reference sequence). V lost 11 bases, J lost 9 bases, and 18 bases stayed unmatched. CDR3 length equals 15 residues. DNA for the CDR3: TGTGCCCCGGACAGGGCTTATTACCCTCTGTGGCCCCAGCATTTT. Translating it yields CAPDRAYYPLWPQHF.

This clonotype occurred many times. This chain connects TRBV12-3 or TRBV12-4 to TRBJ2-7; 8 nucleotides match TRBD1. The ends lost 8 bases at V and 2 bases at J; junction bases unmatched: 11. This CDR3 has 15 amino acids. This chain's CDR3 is CASSPGQGAAYEQYF. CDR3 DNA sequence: TGTGCCAGCTCCCCGGGGCAGGGGGCGGCCTACGAGCAGTACTTC.